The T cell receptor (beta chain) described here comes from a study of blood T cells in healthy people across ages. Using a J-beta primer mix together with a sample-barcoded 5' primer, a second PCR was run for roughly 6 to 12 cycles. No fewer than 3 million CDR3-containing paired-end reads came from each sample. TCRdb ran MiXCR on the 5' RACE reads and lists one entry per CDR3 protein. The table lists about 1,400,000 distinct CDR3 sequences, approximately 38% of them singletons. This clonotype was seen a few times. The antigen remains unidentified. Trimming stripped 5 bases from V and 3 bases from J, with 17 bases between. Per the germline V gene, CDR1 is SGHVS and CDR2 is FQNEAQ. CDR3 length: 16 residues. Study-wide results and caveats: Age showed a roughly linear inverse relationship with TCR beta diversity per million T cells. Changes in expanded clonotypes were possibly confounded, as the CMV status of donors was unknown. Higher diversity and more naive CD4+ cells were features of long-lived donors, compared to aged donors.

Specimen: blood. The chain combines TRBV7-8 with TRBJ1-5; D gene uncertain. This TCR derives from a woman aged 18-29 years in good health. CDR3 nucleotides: TGTGCCAGCAGCCCGACCGGCCTCCCTCCCAATCAGCCCCAGCATTTT. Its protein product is CASSPTGLPPNQPQHF. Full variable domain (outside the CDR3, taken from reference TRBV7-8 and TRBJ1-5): GAGVSQSPRYKVAKRGQDVALRCDPISGHVSLFWYQQALGQGPEFLTYFQNEAQLDKSGLPSDRFFAERPEGSVSTLKIQRTQQEDSAVYLCASSPTGLPPNQPQHFGDGTRLSIL.